The text below deals with one T cell receptor (beta chain). Patients at the Seattle site were enrolled during active infection and followed longitudinally. The sample belongs to a study of blood T cell repertoires in COVID-19. Study details: From the United States, Italy and Spain came samples of acute and convalescent COVID-19. The cDNA or gDNA used as material had been derived from T cells, B-cell-depleted T cells, or PBMCs.

As processed by the authors: By means of reference gene primer amplification, nucleated cell counts were estimated. Generated by immunoSEQ multiplex PCR, the TCRdb table keeps only in-frame clones and is missing some. The V and J calls and clone size come from that table; D and trimming were worked out from the DNA. The repertoire has some 370,000 clones, approximately 89% of them found once; the top ten carry about 9.4%. Germline loops: CDR1 SNHLY, CDR2 FYNNEI. The CDR3 consists of 18 residues. The V end lost 0 bases, the J end lost 2 bases, and 19 bases lay between the germline ends. Material for sequencing was peripheral blood. This rearrangement joins TRBV2 to TRBJ1-2; D is perhaps TRBD1 (5 bases). The TCR was taken from a woman younger than 45 with COVID-19, enrolled during active disease. DNA for the CDR3: TGTGCCAGCAGTGAAGCGCTCTCAGGCAGGGCGAGAAACTATGGCTACACCTTC. Protein sequence: CASSEALSGRARNYGYTF.